Listed below are T cell receptor beta chains from one sample, sequenced in a study of Graves' ophthalmopathy and Graves' hyperthyroidism. TCRdb re-called the multiplex PCR reads through MiXCR, storing one row per CDR3 protein. Here the sample spans fewer than 650,000 distinct CDR3 sequences, about 20% being singletons. The sequenced sample was peripheral blood. The receptors shown here come from a young woman with stable Graves' hyperthyroidism. Some clones in this sample may be carry-over from other donors' samples. Each CDR3 is given with its conserved first and last residue. The D gene is left open where the match is weak. Rows may omit the clone size; those that give it use once, few, many or a size class.

V,J,D,size,CDR3,DNA
TRBV12-3/TRBV12-4,TRBJ1-3,.,many,CASSLSGRGGNTIYF,TGTGCCAGCAGTTTAAGCGGGCGGGGTGGAAACACCATATATTTT
TRBV6-6,TRBJ1-5,TRBD1,many,CASSSVGQGTFTSNQPQHF,TGTGCCAGCAGTTCAGTGGGACAGGGAACGTTCACAAGCAATCAGCCCCAGCATTTT
TRBV30,TRBJ1-5,.,once,CAWSVKREWEPQHF,TGTGCCTGGAGTGTAAAAAGGGAATGGGAGCCCCAGCATTTT
TRBV12-3/TRBV12-4,TRBJ2-7,.,few,CASSLALTGASYEQYF,TGTGCCAGCAGTTTAGCGCTAACGGGAGCTTCCTACGAGCAGTACTTC
TRBV5-1,TRBJ2-6,.,few,CASSLGSTSGANVLTF,TGCGCCAGCAGCTTGGGATCAACCTCTGGGGCCAACGTCCTGACTTTC
TRBV19,TRBJ1-2,.,.,CASSNRQSNYGYTF,TGTGCCAGTAGTAATCGACAGAGTAACTATGGCTACACCTTC
TRBV6-1,TRBJ2-7,TRBD2,many,CASSEGDGGGYEQYF,TGTGCCAGCAGTGAAGGGGACGGGGGGGGCTACGAGCAGTACTTC
TRBV11-2,TRBJ1-2,.,many,CASQGLGYGYTF,TGTGCCAGTCAGGGATTAGGCTATGGCTACACCTTC
TRBV6-1,TRBJ2-5,TRBD2,few,CASRRTSGDQETQYF,TGTGCCAGCAGGAGGACTAGCGGGGACCAAGAGACCCAGTACTTC
TRBV20-1,TRBJ1-1,.,many,CSARLTSEAFF,TGCAGTGCTAGGTTGACTTCTGAAGCTTTCTTT
TRBV27,TRBJ2-7,.,many,CASSQADSLYEQYF,TGTGCCAGCAGCCAAGCCGACAGCCTCTACGAGCAGTACTTC
TRBV12-3/TRBV12-4,TRBJ2-7,TRBD2,few,CASTKAGVGYEQYF,TGTGCCAGCACCAAAGCGGGAGTGGGGTACGAGCAGTACTTC
TRBV6-5,TRBJ2-7,TRBD2,few,CASSYGAGVAYEQYF,TGTGCCAGCAGTTACGGGGCGGGGGTCGCCTACGAGCAGTACTTC
TRBV20-1,TRBJ2-7,TRBD1,many,CSATLVGGLYEQYF,TGCAGTGCTACCCTAGTAGGGGGCCTCTACGAGCAGTACTTC
TRBV6-2/TRBV6-3,TRBJ1-5,.,once,CASTQPLWGIDQPQHF,TGTGCCAGCACCCAACCCCTCTGGGGGATCGACCAGCCCCAGCATTTT
TRBV20-1,TRBJ1-1,.,.,CSATLIGGKSFF,TGCAGTGCCACCCTCATTGGGGGGAAAAGTTTCTTT
TRBV10-1,TRBJ1-1,TRBD1,many,CASRPDREVKEAFF,TGCGCCAGCAGGCCGGACAGGGAAGTCAAAGAAGCTTTCTTT
TRBV7-2,TRBJ2-7,.,many,CASSLASRVVEQYF,TGTGCCAGCAGCTTAGCGAGCAGGGTAGTCGAGCAGTACTTC
TRBV12-3/TRBV12-4,TRBJ1-1,.,many,CASRDRRGFTEAFF,TGTGCCAGCAGAGACAGGCGTGGGTTCACTGAAGCTTTCTTT
TRBV12-3/TRBV12-4,TRBJ2-2,TRBD2,.,CASSPREGTGELFF,TGTGCCAGCAGCCCAAGGGAGGGCACCGGGGAGCTGTTTTTT
TRBV11-2,TRBJ1-1,.,many,CASGETAMVISEAFF,TGTGCCAGCGGCGAGACAGCGATGGTTATATCCGAAGCTTTCTTT
TRBV2,TRBJ1-5,.,few,CASSPPPVGYSNQPQHF,TGTGCCAGCAGTCCGCCGCCGGTAGGGTATAGCAATCAGCCCCAGCATTTT
TRBV7-9,TRBJ2-7,.,many,CASSSGFSRTYEQYF,TGTGCCAGCAGCTCGGGTTTTTCCCGGACCTACGAGCAGTACTTC
TRBV5-6,TRBJ2-5,TRBD2,few,CASSLRAGGSLETQYF,TGTGCCAGCAGCTTGCGGGCGGGAGGGTCTCTAGAGACCCAGTACTTC
TRBV28,TRBJ2-5,TRBD1,many,CASRNTGGARETQYF,TGTGCCAGCAGGAATACAGGGGGCGCGCGGGAGACCCAGTACTTC
TRBV12-3/TRBV12-4,TRBJ1-2,TRBD1,.,CASSTGRDRGPGYTF,TGTGCCAGCAGCACCGGACGGGACAGGGGACCTGGCTACACCTTC
TRBV6-2/TRBV6-3,TRBJ2-5,.,many,CASARRREVQETQYF,TGTGCCAGCGCGCGGCGTAGGGAAGTTCAAGAGACCCAGTACTTC
TRBV2,TRBJ2-5,TRBD1,many,CASSFRDRQETQYF,TGTGCCAGCAGTTTCCGGGACAGACAAGAGACCCAGTACTTC
TRBV6-5,TRBJ1-1,.,.,CASSWAQLNTEAFF,TGTGCCAGCAGTTGGGCTCAATTGAACACTGAAGCTTTCTTT
TRBV6-1,TRBJ1-2,.,many,CASSVPLGVLVYGYTF,TGTGCCAGCAGTGTGCCACTGGGGGTATTGGTCTATGGCTACACCTTC
TRBV6-1,TRBJ2-5,.,many,CASLNGTPQETQYF,TGTGCCAGCCTCAACGGGACGCCGCAAGAGACCCAGTACTTC
TRBV12-3/TRBV12-4,TRBJ1-1,.,many,CASNLRTEAFF,TGTGCCAGCAACCTGCGTACAGAAGCTTTCTTT
TRBV12-3/TRBV12-4,TRBJ2-7,.,many,CASKDRATGTEQYF,TGTGCCAGCAAAGACCGGGCCACAGGGACCGAGCAGTACTTC
TRBV14,TRBJ2-7,TRBD2,.,CASSQDLKYTSGRAGQGGEQYF,TGTGCCAGCAGCCAAGATCTCAAGTACACTAGCGGGAGGGCCGGTCAGGGCGGCGAGCAGTACTTC
TRBV3-1,TRBJ1-5,.,.,CASSQYIGGAQGNQPQHF,TGTGCCAGCAGCCAATATATCGGTGGGGCGCAAGGAAATCAGCCCCAGCATTTT
TRBV27,TRBJ1-2,TRBD1,many,CASSALGSQGAGYTF,TGTGCCAGCAGTGCGCTCGGCTCACAGGGGGCTGGCTACACCTTC
TRBV30,TRBJ1-2,TRBD1,once,CAWRKDRGTGGYTF,TGTGCCTGGAGGAAGGACAGGGGGACAGGTGGCTACACCTTC
TRBV12-3/TRBV12-4,TRBJ2-7,.,many,CASSLGSEREQYF,TGTGCCAGCAGTTTGGGGTCCGAACGCGAGCAGTACTTC
TRBV28,TRBJ1-5,.,many,CASSPRPSNQPQHF,TGTGCCAGCAGCCCCCGGCCTAGCAATCAGCCCCAGCATTTT
TRBV2,TRBJ2-4,.,few,CASSETVIVHESDF,TGTGCCAGCAGTGAAACAGTTATTGTACACGAATCGGACTTC